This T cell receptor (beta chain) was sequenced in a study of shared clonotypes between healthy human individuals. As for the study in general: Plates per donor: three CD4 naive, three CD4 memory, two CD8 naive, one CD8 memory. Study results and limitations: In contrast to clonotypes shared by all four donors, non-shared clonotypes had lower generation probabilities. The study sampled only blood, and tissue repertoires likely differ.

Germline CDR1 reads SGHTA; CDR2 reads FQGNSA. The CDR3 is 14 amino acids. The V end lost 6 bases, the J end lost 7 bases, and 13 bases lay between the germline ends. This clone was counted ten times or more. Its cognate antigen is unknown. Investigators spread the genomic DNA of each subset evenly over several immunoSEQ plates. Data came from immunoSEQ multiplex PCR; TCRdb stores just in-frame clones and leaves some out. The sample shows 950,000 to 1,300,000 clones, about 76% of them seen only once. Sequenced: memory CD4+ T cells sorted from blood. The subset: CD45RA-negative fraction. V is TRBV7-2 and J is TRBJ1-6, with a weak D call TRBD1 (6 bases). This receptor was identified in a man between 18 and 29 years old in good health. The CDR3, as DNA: TGTGCCAGCAGGCTAGGACAGATAAATTCACCCCTCCACTTT. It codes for CASRLGQINSPLHF.